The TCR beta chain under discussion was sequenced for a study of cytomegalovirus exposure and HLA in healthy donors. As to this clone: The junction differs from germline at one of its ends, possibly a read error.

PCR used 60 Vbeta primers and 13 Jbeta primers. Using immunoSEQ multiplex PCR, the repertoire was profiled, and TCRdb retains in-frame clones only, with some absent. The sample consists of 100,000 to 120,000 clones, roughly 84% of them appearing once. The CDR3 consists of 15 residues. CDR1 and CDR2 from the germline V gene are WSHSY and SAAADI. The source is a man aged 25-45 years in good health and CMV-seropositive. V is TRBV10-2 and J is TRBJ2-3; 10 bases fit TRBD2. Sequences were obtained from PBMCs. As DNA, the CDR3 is TGCGCCACCAGTACCGGCAGCGGGGGGGCCGATACGCAGTATTTT. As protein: CATSTGSGGADTQYF.